The 17 T cell receptor beta chains given below trace back to one sample, sequenced in a study of graft-versus-host responses after intestinal transplantation. Clones were read by immunoSEQ multiplex PCR, and TCRdb kept only the in-frame ones, dropping some. This sample has 35,000 to 50,000 clones; 90% to 95% occur once, and the top ten carry less than 0.25%. Their specific antigens are unknown. Source: unstimulated CD8+ T cells sorted from spleen or lymph node cells, taken before transplant. These receptor sequences come from a human donor who was the organ donor for an intestinal transplant.

The gene calls are TRBV5-6 and TRBJ2-5; the D gene is possibly TRBD1 (5 bases). Trimming took 2 bases from V and 4 from J, leaving 9 bases between them. CDR3 length equals 13 residues. Germline CDR1 is SGHDT and CDR2 is YYEEEE. The CDR3 bases are TGTGCCAGCAGCTTTGGGGCCCTAGAGACCCAGTACTTC. Protein sequence: CASSFGALETQYF.

This chain uses TRBV5-6 with TRBJ2-5, with 8 bases fitting TRBD1. The V gene's germline CDR1 is SGHDT and CDR2 YYEEEE. With 4 bases clipped from V and 5 bases from J, the junction kept 7 bases outside the gene matches. This CDR3 comprises 14 residues. This CDR3 reads CASSVDRVVETQYF. DNA of the CDR3: TGTGCCAGCAGCGTGGACAGGGTGGTCGAGACCCAGTACTTC.

The chain links TRBV29-1 to TRBJ1-4, with TRBD1 identical over 7 bases. J lost 7 bases, V lost 1 base, and 6 bases had no gene match. The CDR3 loop spans 14 amino acids. The V gene's germline CDR1 is SQVTM and CDR2 ANQGSEA. The DNA of the CDR3 is TGCAGCGTTGAAGGGCAGGGGGAGAGTGAAAAACTGTTTTTT. Its translation: CSVEGQGESEKLFF.

V is TRBV7-6 and J is TRBJ2-5; the match to TRBD2 covers 9 bases. Germline V gene sequence: CDR1 SGHVS, CDR2 FNYEAQ. The CDR3 has 17 residues. With 3 bases clipped from V and 3 bases from J, the junction kept 11 bases outside the gene matches. The CDR3: CASSFRLAGGPEETQYF. Here the CDR3 DNA reads TGTGCCAGCAGCTTTCGCTTGGCGGGGGGGCCAGAAGAGACCCAGTACTTC.

The J gene is TRBJ2-1, the V gene TRBV4-3; TRBD1 is a possible D gene (6 bases). Germline V CDR1 and CDR2: LGHNA, YSLEER. The CDR3 extends over 15 amino acids. V dropped 3 bases and J dropped 3 bases, with 12 bases sitting between them. This CDR3 reads CASSHFRGDYNEQFF. DNA for the CDR3: TGCGCCAGCAGCCACTTCAGGGGCGACTACAATGAGCAGTTCTTC.

The rearrangement links TRBV4-3 to TRBJ2-5; 8 bases agree with TRBD1. Per germline, CDR1 LGHNA and CDR2 YSLEER. The CDR3 spans 17 residues. Trimming at V came to 0 bases and at J to 3 bases, leaving 9 bases not matched to a gene. The CDR3 DNA follows: TGCGCCAGCAGCCAAGAGTGGACAGGGCCCACCGAAGAGACCCAGTACTTC. Its translation: CASSQEWTGPTEETQYF.

This chain joins TRBV27 and TRBJ2-5, with TRBD2 matching 8 bases. Per the germline V gene, CDR1 is MNHEY and CDR2 is SMNVEV (reference sequence). J lost 5 bases, V lost 4 bases, and 9 bases had no gene match. There are 15 residues in the CDR3. CDR3 residues: CASSYLGGAGETQYF. DNA for the CDR3: TGTGCCAGCAGTTATCTCGGGGGGGCCGGGGAGACCCAGTACTTC.

The V call is TRBV7-9, the J call TRBJ1-6; D remains unclear. This CDR3 has 14 amino acids. Germline V gene sequence: CDR1 SEHNR, CDR2 FQNEAQ (reference sequence). The ends were cut back, 5 bases at V and 7 bases at J, with 12 bases in the middle. The CDR3 region is CASSPSYSNSPLHF. CDR3 bases: TGTGCCAGCAGCCCAAGTTATTCGAATTCACCCCTCCACTTT.

CDR3 in DNA: TGTGCCAGTAGCCTGGACAGGGAGGAGCTGTTTTTT. Amino acids: CASSLDREELFF. The V gene is TRBV19, the J gene TRBJ2-2, with TRBD1 matching 8 bases. V was pared by 6 bases and J by 10 bases, with 4 bases of the junction left unmatched. Germline lookup yields CDR1 LNHDA and CDR2 SQIVND (reference sequence). CDR3 length: 12 amino acids.

A single count supports this clone. J is TRBJ1-1 and V is TRBV13; D gene unclear. Germline assignment: CDR1 PRHDT and CDR2 FYEKMQ (reference sequence). The CDR3 extends over 13 amino acids. V was clipped by 0 bases and J by 1 base, with 3 bases between them. CDR3 coding DNA: TGTGCCAGCAGCTTAGGACAGAACACTGAAGCTTTCTTT. Translated: CASSLGQNTEAFF.

The CDR3 loop reads CASSQDRGRGYTF. CDR3 nucleotide sequence: TGCGCCAGCAGCCAAGATAGGGGCCGGGGCTACACCTTC. The chain couples TRBV4-3 to TRBJ1-2; a possible D gene is TRBD1 (5 bases). Germline V gene lookup returns CDR1 LGHNA and CDR2 YSLEER. CDR3 size: 13 residues. V was trimmed by 0 bases and J by 8 bases, leaving 10 bases between them.

The gene calls are TRBV4-3 and TRBJ1-5, with D possibly being TRBD1 (6 bases). Trimming cost V 0 bases and J 6 bases, with 18 bases left between them. This CDR3 spans 17 amino acids. Germline V lookup: CDR1 LGHNA, CDR2 YSLEER. The CDR3 nucleotides read TGCGCCAGCAGCCAAGAAGTTTCAGGGGTGGTAGGTCAGCCCCAGCATTTT. Translating it yields CASSQEVSGVVGQPQHF.

V is TRBV27 and J is TRBJ2-3; 7 positions agree with TRBD1. The CDR3 sequence is 14 residues long. Trimming removed 5 bases from V and 5 bases from J; junction bases left unmatched: 7. Germline V gene data show CDR1 as MNHEY and CDR2 as SMNVEV (reference sequence). CDR3 sequence reads: CASSPEAGGDTQYF. CDR3 coding DNA: TGTGCCAGCAGTCCGGAGGCAGGGGGAGATACGCAGTATTTT.

The chain employs TRBV7-9 and TRBJ1-6; D is possibly TRBD1 (5 bases). Germline V gene data show CDR1 as SEHNR and CDR2 as FQNEAQ (reference sequence). This CDR3 is 15 amino acids long. Trimming removed 1 base from V and 7 bases from J, with 11 bases in between. The CDR3 reads CASSLGAGPNSPLHF. The CDR3 DNA reads TGTGCCAGCAGCTTAGGAGCGGGGCCCAATTCACCCCTCCACTTT.

The V call is TRBV28, the J call TRBJ2-3, with D possibly being TRBD2 (5 bases). Trimming took 6 bases from V and 9 from J, leaving 19 bases between them. This CDR3 spans 14 amino acids. Germline V gene lookup returns CDR1 MDHEN and CDR2 SYDVKM. The CDR3 here is CASRERTGIVTQYF. Here the CDR3 DNA reads TGTGCCAGCAGAGAGCGGACGGGGATTGTGACGCAGTATTTT.

The chain recombines TRBV4-3 with TRBJ2-3; 10 nucleotides match TRBD2. CDR3 length: 16 amino acids. The V gene end was trimmed by 1 base and the J gene end by 2 bases; junction bases not matched to a gene: 3. The germline CDR1 and CDR2 sequences are LGHNA and YSLEER. The CDR3 here is CASSQVLAGATDTQYF. CDR3 bases: TGCGCCAGCAGCCAAGTCCTAGCGGGGGCCACAGATACGCAGTATTTT.

This chain connects TRBV5-4 to TRBJ2-7, with TRBD2 identical over 11 bases. CDR3 size: 17 residues. Germline lookup yields CDR1 SGHNT and CDR2 YYREEE (reference sequence). V shed 0 bases and J 3 bases; nucleotides not matched to a gene: 8. The CDR3 sequence: CASSLALAGGWSYEQYF. The CDR3 region has the DNA TGTGCCAGCAGCTTGGCCCTAGCGGGGGGATGGAGCTACGAGCAGTACTTC. Full variable domain (rest looked up from reference TRBV5-4 and TRBJ2-7): ETGVTQSPTHLIKTRGQQVTLRCSSQSGHNTVSWYQQALGQGPQFIFQYYREEENGRGNFPPRFSGLQFPNYSSELNVNALELDDSALYLCASSLALAGGWSYEQYFGPGTRLTVT.